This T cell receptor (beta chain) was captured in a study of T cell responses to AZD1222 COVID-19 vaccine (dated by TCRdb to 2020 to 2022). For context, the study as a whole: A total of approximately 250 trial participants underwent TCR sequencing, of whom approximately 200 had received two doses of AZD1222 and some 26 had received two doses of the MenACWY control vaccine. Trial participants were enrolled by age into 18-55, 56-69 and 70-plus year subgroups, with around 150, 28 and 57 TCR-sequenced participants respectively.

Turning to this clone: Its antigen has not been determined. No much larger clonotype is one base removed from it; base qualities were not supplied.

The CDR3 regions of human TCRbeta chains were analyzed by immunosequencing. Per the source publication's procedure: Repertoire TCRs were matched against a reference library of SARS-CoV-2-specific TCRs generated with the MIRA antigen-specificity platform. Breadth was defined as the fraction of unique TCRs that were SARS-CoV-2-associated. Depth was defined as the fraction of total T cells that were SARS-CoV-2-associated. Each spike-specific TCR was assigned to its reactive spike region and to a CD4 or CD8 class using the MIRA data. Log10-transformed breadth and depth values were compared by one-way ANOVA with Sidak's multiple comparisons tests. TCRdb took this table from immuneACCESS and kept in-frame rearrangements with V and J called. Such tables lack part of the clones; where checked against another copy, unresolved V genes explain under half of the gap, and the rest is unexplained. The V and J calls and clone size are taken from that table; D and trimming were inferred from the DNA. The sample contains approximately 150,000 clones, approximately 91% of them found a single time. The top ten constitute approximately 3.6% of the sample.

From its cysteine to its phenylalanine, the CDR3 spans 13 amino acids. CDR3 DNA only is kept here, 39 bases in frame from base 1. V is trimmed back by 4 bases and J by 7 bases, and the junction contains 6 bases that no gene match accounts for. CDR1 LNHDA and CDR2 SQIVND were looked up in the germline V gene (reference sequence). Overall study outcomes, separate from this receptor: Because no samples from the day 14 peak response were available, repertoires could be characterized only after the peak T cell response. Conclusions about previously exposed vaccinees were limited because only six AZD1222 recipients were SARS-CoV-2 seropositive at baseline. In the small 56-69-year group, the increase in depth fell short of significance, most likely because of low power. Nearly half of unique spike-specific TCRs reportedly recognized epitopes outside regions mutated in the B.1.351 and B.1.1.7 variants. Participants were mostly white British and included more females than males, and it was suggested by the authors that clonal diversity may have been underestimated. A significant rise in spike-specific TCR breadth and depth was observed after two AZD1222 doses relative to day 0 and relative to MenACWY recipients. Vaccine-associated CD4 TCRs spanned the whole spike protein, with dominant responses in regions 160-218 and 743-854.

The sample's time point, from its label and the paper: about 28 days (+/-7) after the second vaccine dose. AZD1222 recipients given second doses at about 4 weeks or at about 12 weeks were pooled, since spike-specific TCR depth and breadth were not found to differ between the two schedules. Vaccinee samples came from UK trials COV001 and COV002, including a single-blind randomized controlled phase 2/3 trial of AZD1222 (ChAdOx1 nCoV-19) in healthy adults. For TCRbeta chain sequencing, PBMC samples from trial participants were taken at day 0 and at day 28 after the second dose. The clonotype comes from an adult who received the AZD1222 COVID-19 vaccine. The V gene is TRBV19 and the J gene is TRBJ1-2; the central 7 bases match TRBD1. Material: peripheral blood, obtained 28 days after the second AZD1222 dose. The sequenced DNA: TGTGCCAGTAGTACGGACAGGTTTGGTGGCTACACCTTC. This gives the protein CASSTDRFGGYTF.